These 21 T cell receptor beta chains share one sample of origin, sequenced in a study of somatic mutations in cytotoxic T cells in rheumatoid arthritis. Some clones are missing from TCRdb's copy, which holds only in-frame ones; the method was immunoSEQ multiplex PCR. The sample shows about 26,000 clones, roughly 87% of them seen only once. Sample: CD8+ T cells sorted from blood. The receptors shown here come from a man aged 50 to 59 in good health.

The V gene is TRBV7-9, the J gene TRBJ2-7; 13 bases align to TRBD2. Germline lookup yields CDR1 SEHNR and CDR2 FQNEAQ (reference sequence). The CDR3 runs to 17 residues. V was pared by 4 bases and J by 3 bases, with 9 bases of the junction left unmatched. CDR3 loop: CASSSKRGTSGNYEQYF. CDR3 DNA sequence: TGTGCCAGCAGCTCAAAGAGGGGGACTAGCGGGAACTACGAGCAGTACTTC.

This sequence joins TRBV27 and TRBJ1-1; D is unclear. Germline loops: CDR1 MNHEY, CDR2 SMNVEV (reference sequence). The CDR3 loop spans 16 amino acids. The V and J ends lost 0 bases and 0 bases respectively, with 11 bases between them. The CDR3 loop is CASSLSPPGLNTEAFF. For the CDR3, the DNA is TGTGCCAGCAGTTTATCACCCCCAGGTTTGAACACTGAAGCTTTCTTT.

V usage is TRBV10-2 and J usage is TRBJ2-7; maybe TRBD2 (6 bases). The V and J ends lost 3 bases and 4 bases respectively, with 10 bases between them. The CDR3 extends over 13 amino acids. The V gene's germline CDR1 is WSHSY and CDR2 SAAADI. The CDR3 sequence: CASSEALAYEQYF. CDR3 DNA: TGCGCCAGCAGTGAAGCGCTAGCGTACGAGCAGTACTTC.

The CDR3 loop is CASSLATSGRAYTYNEQFF. As DNA, the CDR3 is TGTGCCAGCAGCTTGGCCACTAGCGGGAGGGCCTATACCTACAATGAGCAGTTCTTC. The rearrangement joins TRBV5-4 to TRBJ2-1; TRBD2 agrees at 13 bases. CDR1 SGHNT and CDR2 YYREEE come from the germline V gene (reference sequence). Germline trimming cut 0 bases from V and 2 bases from J; bases unmatched to any gene: 8. The CDR3 totals 19 residues. Variable domain in full (rest from reference TRBV5-4 and TRBJ2-1): ETGVTQSPTHLIKTRGQQVTLRCSSQSGHNTVSWYQQALGQGPQFIFQYYREEENGRGNFPPRFSGLQFPNYSSELNVNALELDDSALYLCASSLATSGRAYTYNEQFFGPGTRLTVL.

J is TRBJ2-3 and V is TRBV7-9; 8 nucleotides match TRBD2. Germline V gene sequence: CDR1 SEHNR, CDR2 FQNEAQ (reference sequence). This CDR3 spans 15 amino acids. The junction had 5 bases not matched to a gene; V was cut back by 5 bases and J by 1 base. The CDR3 loop is CASSRSGIGTDTQYF. The CDR3 DNA is TGTGCCAGCAGCCGTAGCGGGATCGGCACAGATACGCAGTATTTT.

The chain recombines TRBV2 with TRBJ2-7; 8 nucleotides agree with TRBD2. Trimming at V came to 7 bases and at J to 4 bases, leaving 12 bases not matched to a gene. This CDR3 is built from 15 residues. Germline V gene data show CDR1 as SNHLY and CDR2 as FYNNEI. The CDR3 protein is CASMGPGGPRYEQYF. The CDR3 DNA reads TGTGCCAGCATGGGCCCGGGAGGGCCCCGGTACGAGCAGTACTTC.

The chain employs TRBV11-2 and TRBJ2-7; unclear D gene. Trimming cost V 3 bases and J 1 base, with 7 bases left between them. The CDR3 runs to 13 residues. Germline-derived CDR1 and CDR2 are SGHAT and FQNNGV. As DNA, the CDR3 is TGTGCCAGCAGCTTCGGCTCTTCCTACGAGCAGTACTTC. Its translation: CASSFGSSYEQYF.

CDR3 region: CASSLYLGEGLNEQFF. In nucleotides, the CDR3 is TGTGCCAGCAGCCTATATTTGGGGGAGGGCCTAAATGAGCAGTTCTTC. The rearrangement joins TRBV7-8 to TRBJ2-1, with 7 nucleotides matching TRBD2. This CDR3 contains 16 residues. The V and J ends lost 5 bases and 7 bases, in that order; junction bases with no gene match: 14. Germline lookup yields CDR1 SGHVS and CDR2 FQNEAQ.

The chain employs TRBV18 and TRBJ2-5; 8 nucleotides align to TRBD1. Trimming at V came to 0 bases and at J to 5 bases, leaving 8 bases not matched to a gene. This CDR3 contains 16 residues. From germline, CDR1 is KGHSH and CDR2 LQKENI. CDR3 nucleotide sequence: TGTGCCAGCTCACCACCGGGACAGGATCCCCGTGAGACCCAGTACTTC. Encoded protein: CASSPPGQDPRETQYF.

The sample holds one count of this clone. This chain uses TRBV27 with TRBJ1-2, with a possible D match to TRBD1 (5 bases). The CDR3 runs 14 residues. Germline V gene sequence: CDR1 MNHEY, CDR2 SMNVEV (reference sequence). Trimming removed 11 bases at V and 2 bases at J, with 18 bases between. DNA of the CDR3: TGTGCCGCCGCGCCGGCAGGGTCGAACTATGGCTACACCTTC. Amino acids: CAAAPAGSNYGYTF.

This clone was counted a single time. This chain uses TRBV21-1 with TRBJ1-2; the table calls TRBD1, which could not be checked here. TRBV21-1 is reported as a pseudogene. This CDR3 has 14 amino acids. CDR3 coding DNA: TGTGCCAGCAGCAAAGAGGGGGACAGGGTAGGCTACACCTTC. Amino acids: CASSKEGDRVGYTF.

This clone is a singleton in its sample. This chain joins TRBV19 and TRBJ2-7; 8 positions match TRBD2. This CDR3 region has 15 residues. CDR1 and CDR2 (germline): LNHDA, SQIVND (reference sequence). With 1 base clipped from V and 0 bases from J, the junction kept 2 bases outside the gene matches. The CDR3 DNA is TGTGCCAGTAGTATAGCAGCGGGGGCCTCCTACGAGCAGTACTTC. Translation gives CASSIAAGASYEQYF.

The rearrangement links TRBV28 to TRBJ2-7; 8 bases agree with TRBD1. The ends lost 5 bases at V and 1 base at J; junction bases unmatched: 10. The CDR3 is 16 amino acids. Germline assignment: CDR1 MDHEN and CDR2 SYDVKM. The CDR3 loop is CASSPRQGRVSYEQYF. Here the CDR3 DNA reads TGTGCCAGCAGTCCCAGACAGGGGCGGGTTTCCTACGAGCAGTACTTC.

This clone was detected only a few times. This same CDR3 is encoded by further DNA sequences in the sample. The chain uses TRBV27 and TRBJ1-5; no clear D. CDR1 is MNHEY and CDR2 is SMNVEV in the germline V gene (reference sequence). The CDR3 is 15 residues long. Trimming took 0 bases from V and 0 from J, leaving 6 bases between them. CDR3 in DNA: TGTGCCAGCAGTTTATCTTGGGGTAGCAATCAGCCCCAGCATTTT. This codes for CASSLSWGSNQPQHF.

V and J are TRBV21-1 and TRBJ2-7; the listed D gene, TRBD2, was not tested against the DNA. TRBV21-1 is annotated as a pseudogene. This CDR3 has 15 amino acids. CDR3 protein: CASSIRTSGYYEQYF. In DNA, the CDR3 is TGTGCCAGCAGCATCCGGACTAGCGGGTACTACGAGCAGTACTTC.

The rearrangement uses TRBV5-1 and TRBJ1-3, with TRBD1 identical over 7 bases. CDR1 and CDR2 from the germline V gene are SGHRS and YFSETQ. The V and J ends lost 4 bases and 4 bases, in that order; junction bases with no gene match: 11. CDR3 length: 16 residues. CDR3 protein: CASSLNRGPEGNTIYF. The DNA of the CDR3 is TGCGCCAGCAGCCTCAACAGGGGCCCCGAGGGAAACACCATATATTTT. Full variable domain (rest looked up from reference TRBV5-1 and TRBJ1-3): KAGVTQTPRYLIKTRGQQVTLSCSPISGHRSVSWYQQTPGQGLQFLFEYFSETQRNKGNFPGRFSGRQFSNSRSEMNVSTLELGDSALYLCASSLNRGPEGNTIYFGEGSWLTVV.

A single count supports this clone. This chain's CDR3 is CASSQDQIGLITDTQYF. CDR3 coding DNA: TGCGCCAGCAGCCAAGACCAGATTGGACTCATCACAGATACGCAGTATTTT. J is TRBJ2-3 and V is TRBV4-1; D perhaps matches TRBD2 (5 bases). V was trimmed by 0 bases and J by 2 bases, leaving 15 bases between them. CDR1 and CDR2 (germline): MGHRA, YSYEKL. The CDR3 is made up of 17 amino acids.

This clone was recorded once. V and J are TRBV7-6 and TRBJ2-7; D unclear. Germline V CDR1 and CDR2: SGHVS, FNYEAQ. The CDR3 sequence is 11 residues long. V lost 2 bases and J lost 6, with 5 bases in between. The CDR3 region is CASSLTSEQYF. CDR3 nucleotide sequence: TGTGCCAGCAGCTTAACCTCCGAGCAGTACTTC.

The rearrangement links TRBV12-5 to TRBJ2-7, with D tentatively TRBD1 (5 bases). The CDR3 contains 13 residues. Per the germline V gene, CDR1 is LGHNT and CDR2 is FRNRAP. Trimming removed 6 bases from V and 3 bases from J, with 12 bases in between. DNA for the CDR3: TGTGCTAGTGGCTACGACAGACTCTACGAGCAGTACTTC. It codes for CASGYDRLYEQYF.

Worth noting for this clone: A read error likely explains this, since a far larger clone differs by one base. This sequence joins TRBV2 and TRBJ2-7; the match to TRBD1 covers 10 bases. The CDR3 covers 15 residues. Germline V gene sequence: CDR1 SNHLY, CDR2 FYNNEI. The J segment lost 1 base and the V segment lost 1 base, leaving 1 base of the junction unmatched. CDR3 coding DNA: TGTGCCAGCAGTGAAGGGACAGGGGGATCCTACGAGCAGTACTTC. Translation gives CASSEGTGGSYEQYF.

The chain recombines TRBV7-2 with TRBJ2-7, with 14 positions matching TRBD2. Per germline, CDR1 SGHTA and CDR2 FQGNSA. J lost 2 bases, V lost 4 bases, and 1 base had no gene match. The CDR3 covers 15 residues. The CDR3, as DNA: TGTGCCAGCAGCTGGGGACTAGCGGGAGCCTACGAGCAGTACTTC. This gives the protein CASSWGLAGAYEQYF. Together with reference TRBV7-2 and TRBJ2-7, the CDR3 gives the full variable domain: GAGVSQSPSNKVTEKGKDVELRCDPISGHTALYWYRQSLGQGLEFLIYFQGNSAPDKSGLPSDRFSAERTGGSVSTLTIQRTQQEDSAVYLCASSWGLAGAYEQYFGPGTRLTVT.